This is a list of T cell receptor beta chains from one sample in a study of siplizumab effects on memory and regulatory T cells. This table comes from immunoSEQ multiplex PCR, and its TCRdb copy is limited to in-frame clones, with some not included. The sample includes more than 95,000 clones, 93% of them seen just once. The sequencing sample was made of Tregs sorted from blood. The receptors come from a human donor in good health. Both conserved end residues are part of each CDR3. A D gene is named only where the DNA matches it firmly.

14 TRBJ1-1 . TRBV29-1 TGCAGCGTCCGAGGGGGGGTTGAGGGCACTGAAGCTTTCTTT CSVRGGVEGTEAFF
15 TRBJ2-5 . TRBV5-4 TGTGCCAGCAGCTTCATAGGGGGGGGCCGTGAGACCCAGTACTTC CASSFIGGGRETQYF
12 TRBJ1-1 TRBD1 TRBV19 TGTGCCAGTAGCTCCGGGACAGGGCAAGCTTTCTTT CASSSGTGQAFF
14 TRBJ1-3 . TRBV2 TGTGCCAGCAGTGATCGTGGACAGGGAAACACCATATATTTT CASSDRGQGNTIYF
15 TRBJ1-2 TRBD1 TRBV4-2 TGTGCCAGCAGCCAATGGACAGGGGGAAACTATGGCTACACCTTC CASSQWTGGNYGYTF
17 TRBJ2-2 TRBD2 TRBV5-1 TGCGCCAGCAGCTGGACCGGGGGGGTACCGAACACCGGGGAGCTGTTTTTT CASSWTGGVPNTGELFF
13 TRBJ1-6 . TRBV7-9 TGTGCCAGCAGCAGGGGTGGAGAGTCACCCCTCCACTTT CASSRGGESPLHF
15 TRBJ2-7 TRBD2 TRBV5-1 TGCGCCAGCAGCCTGGGACTAGCGGGACGGTACGAGCAGTACTTC CASSLGLAGRYEQYF
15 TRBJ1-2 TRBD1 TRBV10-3 TGTGCCATCGGACCAGACAGGGGGGCCAACTATGGCTACACCTTC CAIGPDRGANYGYTF
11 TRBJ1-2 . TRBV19 TGTGCCAGTACCTCCGTAGGTGGCTACACCTTC CASTSVGGYTF